Listed below are T cell receptor beta chains from one sample, sequenced in a study of CD8+CD57+ T cells in acquired aplastic anemia. TCRdb independently ran MiXCR on the reads; one entry per CDR3 protein. The sample contains 400,000 to 600,000 distinct CDR3 sequences, about a third of which appear only once. The sequencing input was sorted CD4+, CD8+, or CD8+CD57+ T cells (not recorded which) from PBMCs. The source is a human donor with aplastic anemia. Each CDR3 is given with its conserved first and last residue. The D gene is left open where the match is weak. Part of the rows lack a size; the others show once, few, many or a class for expanded clones.

cdr3_length | j_call | v_call | d_call | clone_size | cdr3_aa | cdr3_nt
15 | TRBJ2-7 | TRBV14 | - | - | CASSPENTGPYEQYF | TGTGCCAGCAGCCCTGAGAACACAGGGCCCTACGAGCAGTACTTC
14 | TRBJ1-2 | TRBV12-3/TRBV12-4 | TRBD1 | many | CASKTGTGTPGYTF | TGTGCCAGCAAGACCGGGACAGGGACGCCTGGCTACACCTTC
15 | TRBJ2-2 | TRBV2 | TRBD1 | few | CASSDRGPETGELFF | TGTGCCAGCAGTGATAGGGGGCCTGAGACCGGGGAGCTGTTTTTT
13 | TRBJ1-6 | TRBV19 | - | - | CASSRQEDSPLHF | TGTGCCAGTAGTAGGCAGGAGGATTCACCCCTCCACTTT
13 | TRBJ2-3 | TRBV29-1 | - | - | CSVEDRGTDTQYF | TGCAGCGTTGAGGACCGGGGCACAGATACGCAGTATTTT
14 | TRBJ2-7 | TRBV20-1 | - | - | CSVSKGAGAYEQYF | TGCAGTGTTTCGAAAGGGGCCGGTGCCTACGAGCAGTACTTC
16 | TRBJ1-5 | TRBV11-2 | - | - | CASSSDLGPQNQPQHF | TGTGCCAGCAGCTCGGACCTTGGGCCGCAGAATCAGCCCCAGCATTTT
13 | TRBJ2-3 | TRBV19 | - | few | CASSNRVADTQYF | TGTGCCAGTAGTAATAGGGTAGCAGATACGCAGTATTTT
11 | TRBJ2-1 | TRBV12-5 | TRBD1 | - | CASGSGGEQFF | TGTGCTAGTGGTTCAGGGGGCGAGCAGTTCTTC
15 | TRBJ1-2 | TRBV10-3 | TRBD1 | - | CASSVVTGGEGGYTF | TGTGCCAGCAGTGTTGTGACAGGGGGCGAAGGGGGCTACACCTTC
17 | TRBJ2-7 | TRBV7-2 | - | few | CASSLVSGRGGRREQYF | TGTGCCAGCAGCTTAGTTTCGGGGAGGGGGGGCCGAAGGGAGCAGTACTTC
14 | TRBJ2-3 | TRBV9 | - | - | CASTPGGRTDTQYF | TGTGCCAGCACCCCCGGGGGGCGGACAGATACGCAGTATTTT
14 | TRBJ1-4 | TRBV5-1 | - | few | CASSLSRGGEKLFF | TGCGCCAGCAGCTTGTCAAGGGGGGGTGAAAAACTGTTTTTT
15 | TRBJ2-7 | TRBV20-1 | TRBD1 | many | CSAYEDRLLSSEQYF | TGCAGTGCGTACGAGGACAGGCTCCTTAGTAGCGAGCAGTACTTC
14 | TRBJ1-5 | TRBV12-3/TRBV12-4 | - | - | CASSTQGFNQPQHF | TGTGCCAGCAGTACACAGGGATTCAATCAGCCCCAGCATTTT
15 | TRBJ2-3 | TRBV19 | TRBD2 | many | CASGEVSGAADTQYF | TGTGCCAGTGGTGAGGTGAGCGGGGCAGCAGATACGCAGTATTTT
14 | TRBJ1-2 | TRBV5-5 | TRBD1 | - | CASSQAGTGYGYTF | TGTGCCAGCAGCCAAGCGGGGACAGGCTATGGCTACACCTTC
13 | TRBJ2-3 | TRBV5-1 | - | few | CASSAEFTDTQYF | TGCGCCAGCAGCGCCGAATTCACAGATACGCAGTATTTT
15 | TRBJ1-6 | TRBV6-1 | - | - | CASSEKGQGNSPLHF | TGTGCCAGCAGTGAAAAAGGGCAGGGTAATTCACCCCTCCACTTT
10 | TRBJ1-1 | TRBV6-2/TRBV6-3 | - | - | CASRNTEAFF | TGTGCCAGCAGGAACACTGAAGCTTTCTTT
16 | TRBJ1-1 | TRBV11-2 | - | - | CASSSVAGIRNTEAFF | TGTGCCAGCAGCTCAGTGGCGGGAATCAGGAACACTGAAGCTTTCTTT
14 | TRBJ1-2 | TRBV25-1 | - | - | CASSRDTGDYGYTF | TGTGCCAGCAGCCGGGACACCGGGGACTATGGCTACACCTTC
17 | TRBJ1-3 | TRBV9 | - | few | CASSVLSEVSSGNTIYF | TGTGCCAGCAGCGTCCTCTCCGAAGTGAGCTCTGGAAACACCATATATTTT
12 | TRBJ2-7 | TRBV7-9 | - | - | CASSSTEYEQYF | TGTGCCAGCAGCTCAACAGAGTACGAGCAGTACTTC
15 | TRBJ1-1 | TRBV10-2 | - | few | CASSESWTRGTEAFF | TGCGCCAGCAGTGAGTCTTGGACCCGGGGCACTGAAGCTTTCTTT
16 | TRBJ2-3 | TRBV9 | - | few | CASSTSGLDSTDTQYF | TGTGCCAGCAGCACCTCGGGACTCGATAGCACAGATACGCAGTATTTT
16 | TRBJ2-7 | TRBV5-1 | TRBD2 | few | CASSKTSGRTHYEQYF | TGCGCCAGCAGCAAGACTAGCGGGAGGACCCACTACGAGCAGTACTTC
16 | TRBJ1-3 | TRBV11-1 | - | few | CASSLERVGTGNTIYF | TGTGCCAGCAGCTTAGAGAGGGTAGGGACTGGAAACACCATATATTTT
15 | TRBJ1-5 | TRBV19 | - | - | CASSMPADSNQPQHF | TGTGCCAGTAGTATGCCGGCGGACAGCAATCAGCCCCAGCATTTT
14 | TRBJ1-2 | TRBV7-2 | - | - | CASSLAPGDYGCTF | TGTGCCAGCAGCTTAGCGCCCGGGGACTATGGCTGCACCTTC
14 | TRBJ2-1 | TRBV2 | TRBD2 | - | CASSPWTSGNEQFF | TGTGCCAGCAGTCCGTGGACTAGCGGCAATGAGCAGTTCTTC
19 | TRBJ1-2 | TRBV28 | TRBD1 | few | CASSYSRDRADSYYGGYTF | TGTGCCAGCAGTTACTCCCGGGACAGGGCTGACTCTTATTATGGTGGCTACACCTTC
13 | TRBJ2-7 | TRBV9 | - | many | CASRLARVYEQYF | TGTGCCAGCAGACTCGCCAGGGTCTACGAGCAGTACTTC
15 | TRBJ1-3 | TRBV5-1 | TRBD1 | - | CASSTGTASGNTIYF | TGCGCCAGCAGTACCGGGACAGCCTCTGGAAACACCATATATTTT
14 | TRBJ1-5 | TRBV19 | TRBD1 | many | CASQMGQLNQPQHF | TGTGCCAGCCAAATGGGACAGCTTAATCAGCCCCAGCATTTT
14 | TRBJ2-7 | TRBV30 | TRBD2 | - | CAWTSGLASAVQYF | TGTGCCTGGACCTCCGGACTAGCCAGTGCTGTCCAGTACTTC
16 | TRBJ1-6 | TRBV15 | - | - | CATSSDPGGYNSPLHF | TGTGCCACCAGCTCCGACCCGGGGGGCTATAATTCACCCCTCCACTTT
15 | TRBJ1-2 | TRBV7-9 | TRBD1 | many | CASSSYGTVNYGYTF | TGTGCCAGCAGCTCCTACGGGACAGTCAACTATGGCTACACCTTC
18 | TRBJ2-7 | TRBV11-2 | - | few | CASSLYAPLADRLKGQYF | TGTGCCAGCAGCTTATACGCACCTCTAGCGGACAGACTAAAGGGGCAGTACTTC
13 | TRBJ2-7 | TRBV7-8 | - | many | CASSLGVTYEQYF | TGTGCCAGCAGCTTAGGGGTAACCTACGAGCAGTACTTC
14 | TRBJ2-7 | TRBV2 | - | many | CASSETTGPHEQYF | TGTGCCAGCAGTGAGACGACAGGACCTCACGAGCAGTACTTC
14 | TRBJ2-7 | TRBV19 | TRBD1 | many | CASSIDRGSYEQYF | TGTGCCAGTAGTATCGACAGGGGGTCCTACGAGCAGTACTTC
19 | TRBJ1-6 | TRBV7-1 | TRBD1 | - | CASSSQGASFGSHNSPLHF | TGTGCCAGCAGCTCACAGGGGGCGTCGTTTGGGTCCCATAATTCACCCCTCCACTTT
12 | TRBJ2-1 | TRBV20-1 | - | - | CSAPWGTIEQFF | TGCAGTGCTCCCTGGGGTACTATTGAGCAGTTCTTC
12 | TRBJ2-7 | TRBV7-2 | - | many | CASSLQSSEQYF | TGTGCCAGCAGCCTTCAGAGCAGCGAGCAGTACTTC
15 | TRBJ1-3 | TRBV20-1 | - | few | CSASGWPTSGNTIYF | TGCAGTGCCTCCGGGTGGCCGACCTCTGGAAACACCATATATTTT
13 | TRBJ2-7 | TRBV24-1 | TRBD2 | - | CANPGLAVYEQYF | TGTGCCAACCCCGGACTAGCGGTGTACGAGCAGTACTTC